Below, 27 T cell receptor beta chains from the same sample are listed, as sequenced in a study of radiation and T cells in renal cell carcinoma. Repertoires were generated with immunoSEQ multiplex PCR, while TCRdb's copy carries only in-frame clones and drops some. The sample lists about 91,000 clones, 82% occurring once. Indicated time point: baseline pretreatment blood. Described treatment: 15 Gy SBRT to primary tumor, nephrectomy 4 weeks later. Material: blood, obtained from a patient whose treatment included radiotherapy and nephrectomy. The receptors derive from a man in his fifties or sixties with renal cell carcinoma.

This clone was detected a few times. V is TRBV9 and J is TRBJ2-1; the D gene is possibly TRBD1 (6 bases). The CDR3 consists of 18 residues. Germline V lookup: CDR1 SGDLS, CDR2 YYNGEE. The germline V and J ends were trimmed by 4 bases and 0 bases, with 20 bases remaining between them. CDR3 region: CASSPGTNSLTSYNEQFF. The CDR3 nucleotides read TGTGCCAGCAGCCCGGGGACAAACTCCCTTACCTCCTACAATGAGCAGTTCTTC.

This clone was counted only a few times. This chain links TRBV18 with TRBJ1-5; D uncertain. This CDR3 is built from 14 residues. V lost 2 bases to trimming and J lost 4 bases, with 9 bases between them. Germline lookup yields CDR1 KGHSH and CDR2 LQKENI. CDR3 bases: TGTGCCAGCTCACCAGGGCCTAATAATCAGCCCCAGCATTTT. Encoded protein: CASSPGPNNQPQHF.

V gene TRBV7-9 combines with J gene TRBJ1-2; tentative D call: TRBD1 (5 bases). The CDR3 is 17 residues long. Trimming stripped 4 bases from V and 6 bases from J, with 24 bases between. CDR1 is SEHNR and CDR2 is FQNEAQ in the germline V gene (reference sequence). CDR3 loop: CASSSSSTQGGRHGYTF. CDR3 sequence (DNA): TGTGCCAGCAGCTCCTCCTCTACGCAGGGAGGCAGACATGGCTACACCTTC.

The genes are TRBV9 and TRBJ1-3; tentative D call: TRBD1 (6 bases). Germline CDR1 SGDLS, CDR2 YYNGEE. V shed 0 bases and J shed 3 bases, with 13 bases lying between them. The CDR3 has 16 amino acids. The CDR3 DNA reads as TGTGCCAGCAGCGTAGCTCCCAGGACAGATGGAAACACCATATATTTT. It codes for CASSVAPRTDGNTIYF.

This clone was seen once. Other DNA sequences within the sample encode an identical CDR3. This chain joins TRBV7-9 and TRBJ2-1; D is uncertain. Germline values: CDR1 SEHNR, CDR2 FQNEAQ (reference sequence). CDR3 length: 12 residues. V lost 5 bases to trimming and J lost 6 bases, with 8 bases between them. The CDR3 loop reads CASSLGVNEQFF. Written as DNA, the CDR3 is TGTGCCAGCAGCCTGGGTGTCAATGAGCAGTTCTTC.

The CDR3 DNA reads TGTGCCACTGGGGGACAGGGGGAAGCGAGTGAAAAACTGTTTTTT. This encodes CATGGQGEASEKLFF. J is TRBJ1-4 and V is TRBV10-3; 11 bases align to TRBD1. CDR1 and CDR2 from the germline V gene are ENHRY and SYGVKD. Trimming cost V 10 bases and J 7 bases; bases outside gene matches: 11. The CDR3 runs 15 residues.

The table lists this clone with a few counts. This chain links TRBV4-1 with TRBJ2-2; 8 bases agree with TRBD2. J was trimmed by 5 bases and V by 8 bases; bases with no gene match: 13. The CDR3 runs 16 residues. Germline CDR1 and CDR2: MGHRA and YSYEKL. CDR3 loop: CASGLGAGGSTGELFF. The CDR3 nucleotides are TGCGCCAGCGGCCTCGGCGCGGGAGGTTCGACCGGGGAGCTGTTTTTT.

The rearrangement joins TRBV7-3 to TRBJ2-6, with TRBD1 identical over 7 bases. CDR1 is SGHTA, CDR2 FQGTGA, per germline. The CDR3 runs to 18 residues. V shed 5 bases and J 0 bases; nucleotides not matched to a gene: 10. CDR3 sequence reads: CASSLQPGGSSGANVLTF. CDR3 DNA sequence: TGTGCCAGCAGCCTACAACCAGGGGGAAGCTCTGGGGCCAACGTCCTGACTTTC.

The J gene is TRBJ2-7, the V gene TRBV6-4; 7 bases agree with TRBD2. Per germline, CDR1 MRHNA and CDR2 SNTAGT. V shed 3 bases, J shed 4 bases, and the junction held 9 bases outside the gene matches. This CDR3 has 15 amino acids. The CDR3 is CASSEDAGAGYEQYF. CDR3 coding DNA: TGTGCCAGCAGTGAGGATGCGGGAGCCGGGTACGAGCAGTACTTC.

The chain recombines TRBV27 with TRBJ1-1; no reliable D call. V lost 5 bases and J lost 1, with 14 bases in between. CDR3 length equals 15 residues. Germline CDR1 reads MNHEY; CDR2 reads SMNVEV (reference sequence). The CDR3: CASSDTPLANTEAFF. In DNA form, the CDR3 reads TGTGCCAGCAGTGACACCCCCCTGGCGAACACTGAAGCTTTCTTT.

The chain recombines TRBV28 with TRBJ2-5; D unresolved. The CDR3 has 11 amino acids. Germline CDR1 reads MDHEN; CDR2 reads SYDVKM. V was clipped by 6 bases and J by 3 bases, with 5 bases between them. In nucleotides, the CDR3 is TGTGCCAGCAGGGTGGAAGAGACCCAGTACTTC. The encoded protein is CASRVEETQYF.

The genes are TRBV18 and TRBJ2-1; D is unresolved. Germline CDR1 KGHSH, CDR2 LQKENI. The CDR3 runs to 12 residues. V was cut by 2 bases and J by 9 bases, with 8 bases left in between. The CDR3 DNA reads as TGTGCCAGCTCACCAACACAGTTTGAGCAGTTCTTC. Amino acids: CASSPTQFEQFF.

This sequence joins TRBV9 and TRBJ1-3; D may be TRBD1 (5 bases). Trimming pared 0 bases from V and 0 bases from J, leaving 16 bases between. The CDR3 is 18 residues long. The germline gives CDR1 SGDLS, CDR2 YYNGEE. This CDR3 reads CASSVVPLDSVSGNTIYF. The CDR3 DNA is TGTGCCAGCAGCGTAGTCCCCCTAGACAGCGTCTCTGGAAACACCATATATTTT.

This chain connects TRBV6-4 to TRBJ2-2; D not certain. Per the germline V gene, CDR1 is MRHNA and CDR2 is SNTAGT. There are 17 residues in the CDR3. Trimming took 6 bases from V and 0 from J, leaving 17 bases between them. CDR3 nucleotide sequence: TGTGCCAGCAGCCCCACAAGTAGCAGATCGAACACCGGGGAGCTGTTTTTT. Residues: CASSPTSSRSNTGELFF.

In DNA, the CDR3 is TGTGCCAGCAGTTACGGGTCTACGCATGAGCAGTTCTTC. It yields the protein CASSYGSTHEQFF. The rearrangement uses TRBV6-5 and TRBJ2-1; D gene ambiguous. The CDR3 totals 13 residues. CDR1 is MNHEY, CDR2 SVGAGI, per germline. Trimming took 2 bases from V and 8 from J, leaving 10 bases between them.

This clone has more than one count but fewer than ten. V is TRBV29-1 and J is TRBJ2-1; 10 bases are a match to TRBD2. The CDR3 is 14 amino acids. From germline, CDR1 is SQVTM and CDR2 ANQGSEA. Trimming removed 1 base from V and 8 bases from J; junction bases left unmatched: 5. The CDR3 nucleotides are TGCAGCGTTGAAGTGTCTAGCGGGAGCGATGAGCAGTTCTTC. Its protein product is CSVEVSSGSDEQFF.

The rearrangement uses TRBV4-2 and TRBJ2-7; D call uncertain. Trimming shortened V by 1 base and J by 5 bases, and 15 bases separated the two germline ends. CDR1 LGHNA and CDR2 YNFKEQ come from the germline V gene. CDR3 length: 15 residues. CDR3 residues: CASSQAKGSSHEQYF. DNA of the CDR3: TGTGCCAGCAGCCAAGCGAAAGGATCTTCCCACGAGCAGTACTTC.

The V and J genes are TRBV18 and TRBJ1-1; no definite D call. Germline V gene lookup returns CDR1 KGHSH and CDR2 LQKENI. V gave up 1 base and J gave up 3 bases, with 9 bases separating them. The CDR3 is 14 amino acids. The CDR3 bases are TGTGCCAGCTCACCACAAACACGACACACTGAAGCTTTCTTT. This codes for CASSPQTRHTEAFF.

The chain links TRBV9 to TRBJ1-5, with a possible D match to TRBD1 (6 bases). V shed 0 bases and J shed 5 bases, with 24 bases lying between them. This CDR3 spans 19 amino acids. The germline gives CDR1 SGDLS, CDR2 YYNGEE. CDR3: CASSVDQGTPISPDQPQHF. CDR3 sequence (DNA): TGTGCCAGCAGCGTAGACCAGGGGACTCCGATCAGCCCAGATCAGCCCCAGCATTTT.

This chain uses TRBV7-2 with TRBJ2-1, with no clear D. The CDR3 totals 17 residues. CDR1 and CDR2 from the germline V gene are SGHTA and FQGNSA. Trimming removed 2 bases from V and 0 bases from J, with 14 bases in between. CDR3 coding DNA: TGTGCCAGCAGCTTAACTACCCGCCTGGGCTCCTACAATGAGCAGTTCTTC. It is translated as CASSLTTRLGSYNEQFF.

This sequence joins TRBV2 and TRBJ1-6, with D possibly TRBD1 on 5 matching bases. V gave up 9 bases and J gave up 16 bases, with 16 bases separating them. This CDR3 spans 11 amino acids. CDR1 is SNHLY, CDR2 FYNNEI, per germline. The CDR3 region is CASGGVDRLHF. Here the CDR3 DNA reads TGTGCCAGTGGGGGGGTGGACCGGCTCCACTTT.

V and J are TRBV21-1 and TRBJ2-7. TRBV21-1 is a recognized pseudogene. The CDR3 runs 18 residues. CDR3 sequence reads: CASSKEGGGRPDLYEQYF. The CDR3 DNA reads as TGTGCCAGCAGCAAAGAGGGGGGCGGCCGGCCCGACCTCTACGAGCAGTACTTC.

The rearrangement joins TRBV6-1 to TRBJ1-2; no clear D gene. The CDR3 spans 13 residues. Germline V gene lookup returns CDR1 MNHNS and CDR2 SASEGT. V gave up 2 bases and J gave up 5 bases, with 9 bases separating them. CDR3: CASSEREPYGYTF. For the CDR3, the DNA is TGTGCCAGCAGTGAAAGAGAGCCTTATGGCTACACCTTC.

This chain joins TRBV28 and TRBJ1-3; tentatively, D is TRBD1 (6 bases). V was shortened by 7 bases and J by 1 base, with 11 bases between the two germline ends. The CDR3 is 14 residues long. From germline, CDR1 is MDHEN and CDR2 SYDVKM. CDR3 in amino acids: CASIEQGSGNTIYF. In DNA form, the CDR3 reads TGTGCCAGCATCGAACAGGGTTCTGGAAACACCATATATTTT.

V usage is TRBV2 and J usage is TRBJ2-2, with TRBD2 as a possible D gene (5 bases). Germline-derived CDR1 and CDR2 are SNHLY and FYNNEI. The CDR3 is 14 residues long. Trimming took off 6 bases at V and 6 bases at J, with 14 bases between the two ends. The CDR3 DNA sequence: TGTGCCAGCAGGCTGGGCGGGCGGGCCGGGGAGCTGTTTTTT. It is translated as CASRLGGRAGELFF.

The chain is built from TRBV7-9 and TRBJ2-1, with 7 bases lining up with TRBD2. V lost 4 bases to trimming and J lost 8 bases; unmatched junction nucleotides: 11. The CDR3 runs 15 residues. Germline lookup yields CDR1 SEHNR and CDR2 FQNEAQ (reference sequence). In nucleotides, the CDR3 is TGTGCCAGCAGCTCTCTGGGGGGGAGGGCTGATGAGCAGTTCTTC. Translating it yields CASSSLGGRADEQFF.

CDR3 bases: TGTGCCAGCAGTGAATTAAGGGGGAGAGGGGGCCAAGAGACCCAGTACTTC. This encodes CASSELRGRGGQETQYF. This chain connects TRBV25-1 to TRBJ2-5, with a possible D match to TRBD1 (6 bases). The CDR3 is 17 amino acids. Germline CDR1 is MGHDK and CDR2 is SYGVNS. Trimming stripped 1 base from V and 1 base from J, with 16 bases between. Filled out from reference TRBV25-1 and TRBJ2-5, the complete variable domain reads EADIYQTPRYLVIGTGKKITLECSQTMGHDKMYWYQQDPGMELHLIHYSYGVNSTEKGDLSSESTVSRIRTEHFPLTLESARPSHTSQYLCASSELRGRGGQETQYFGPGTRLLVL.